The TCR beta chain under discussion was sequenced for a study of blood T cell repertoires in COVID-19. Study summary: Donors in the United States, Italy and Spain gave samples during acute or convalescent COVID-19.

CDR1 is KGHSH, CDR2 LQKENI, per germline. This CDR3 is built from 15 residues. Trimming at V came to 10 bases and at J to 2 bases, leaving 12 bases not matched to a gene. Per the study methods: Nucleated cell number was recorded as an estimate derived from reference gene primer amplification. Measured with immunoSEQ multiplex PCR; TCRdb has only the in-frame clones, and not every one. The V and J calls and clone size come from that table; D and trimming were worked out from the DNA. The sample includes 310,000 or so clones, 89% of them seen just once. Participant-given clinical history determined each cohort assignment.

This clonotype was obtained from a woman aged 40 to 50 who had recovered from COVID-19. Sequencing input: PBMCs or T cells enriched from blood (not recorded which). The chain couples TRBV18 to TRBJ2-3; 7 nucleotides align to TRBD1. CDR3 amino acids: CATNLQGMNTDTQYF. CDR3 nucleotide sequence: TGTGCCACCAATCTACAGGGGATGAACACAGATACGCAGTATTTT.